Below, 31 T cell receptor beta chains from the same sample are listed, as sequenced in a study of cytomegalovirus exposure and HLA in healthy donors. The protocol was immunoSEQ multiplex PCR, while the TCRdb copy is restricted to in-frame clones and leaves out a portion. The table includes fewer than 90,000 clones, less than 90% detected once. The sequencing input was PBMCs. These receptors were obtained from a woman aged 18-29 years in good health and CMV-seropositive.

The chain couples TRBV19 to TRBJ2-2; D may be TRBD2 (6 bases). This CDR3 is 16 amino acids long. In germline, CDR1 is LNHDA, CDR2 SQIVND (reference sequence). V was cut by 7 bases and J by 0 bases, with 15 bases left in between. CDR3 coding DNA: TGTGCCAGTATGGTCGGAGGGATACCGAACACCGGGGAGCTGTTTTTT. It yields the protein CASMVGGIPNTGELFF.

In this sample, this clone turned up once. The rearrangement joins TRBV4-2 to TRBJ2-7; 9 bases are a match to TRBD1. The CDR3 totals 16 residues. V dropped 0 bases and J dropped 5; count of bases not matched to a gene: 8. Germline V CDR1 and CDR2: LGHNA, YNFKEQ. The CDR3 region is CASSQDPGQGSDEQYF. CDR3 sequence (DNA): TGTGCCAGCAGCCAAGATCCCGGACAGGGGAGCGACGAGCAGTACTTC.

This clone has a single count. The chain combines TRBV6-4 with TRBJ2-3; 7 bases line up with TRBD2. The CDR3 totals 13 residues. Germline trimming cut 0 bases from V and 10 bases from J; bases unmatched to any gene: 4. The germline CDR1 and CDR2 sequences are MRHNA and SNTAGT. The CDR3 DNA is TGTGCCAGCAGTGACTCGGGGGGGACTTCGCAGTATTTT. As protein: CASSDSGGTSQYF.

The rearrangement joins TRBV28 to TRBJ1-1; D unclear. Per germline, CDR1 MDHEN and CDR2 SYDVKM. V lost 6 bases and J lost 1, with 6 bases in between. The length of the CDR3 is 12 residues. CDR3 protein: CASRAWNTEAFF. The CDR3 bases are TGTGCCAGCAGGGCCTGGAACACTGAAGCTTTCTTT.

V gene TRBV5-1 combines with J gene TRBJ1-5; maybe TRBD1 (5 bases). V dropped 4 bases and J dropped 5 bases, with 10 bases sitting between them. The CDR3 runs 13 residues. Germline V gene lookup returns CDR1 SGHRS and CDR2 YFSETQ. The CDR3 bases are TGCGCCAGCAGCCCTTCGGGGGATCAGCCCCAGCATTTT. It is translated as CASSPSGDQPQHF.

J is TRBJ2-2 and V is TRBV6-1, with 7 bases aligning to TRBD2. V shed 1 base, J shed 5 bases, and the junction held 4 bases outside the gene matches. The CDR3 extends over 15 amino acids. Germline CDR1 MNHNS, CDR2 SASEGT. The CDR3 DNA follows: TGTGCCAGCAGTGAAGAGGGCGGGGGAACCGGGGAGCTGTTTTTT. Its protein product is CASSEEGGGTGELFF.

The chain carries TRBV28 and TRBJ1-5; D uncertain. The CDR3 is made up of 15 amino acids. Germline assignment: CDR1 MDHEN and CDR2 SYDVKM. V was trimmed by 1 base and J by 0 bases, leaving 7 bases between them. The CDR3 DNA sequence: TGTGCCAGCAGTTTATCCAGGAATAGCAATCAGCCCCAGCATTTT. This sequence encodes CASSLSRNSNQPQHF. The whole variable domain, filled in from reference TRBV28 and TRBJ1-5, reads DVKVTQSSRYLVKRTGEKVFLECVQDMDHENMFWYRQDPGLGLRLIYFSYDVKMKEKGDIPEGYSVSREKKERFSLILESASTNQTSMYLCASSLSRNSNQPQHFGDGTRLSIL.

The chain recombines TRBV28 with TRBJ2-7; 7 nucleotides line up with TRBD1. The CDR3 is 13 amino acids. The germline gives CDR1 MDHEN, CDR2 SYDVKM. The V segment lost 9 bases and the J segment 3 bases; nucleotides outside the gene matches: 8. The CDR3 DNA sequence: TGTGCCAGTAGACAGGGTTTAAGCTACGAGCAGTACTTC. Translation: CASRQGLSYEQYF.

The CDR3 spells CASSTGSTRDYGYTF. Written as DNA, the CDR3 is TGTGCCAGCAGTACCGGTAGTACCCGAGACTATGGCTACACCTTC. The chain combines TRBV6-1 with TRBJ1-2; D unclear. The ends were cut back, 5 bases at V and 3 bases at J, with 16 bases in the middle. Germline V gene sequence: CDR1 MNHNS, CDR2 SASEGT. This CDR3 is built from 15 residues.

The chain couples TRBV19 to TRBJ2-7; 8 positions agree with TRBD1. Germline CDR1 reads LNHDA; CDR2 reads SQIVND (reference sequence). V trimming: 7 bases; J trimming: 3 bases; junction bases outside the gene matches: 2. The CDR3 has 12 amino acids. The chain's CDR3 is CASTGGGYEQYF. CDR3 DNA sequence: TGTGCCAGTACAGGGGGCGGCTACGAGCAGTACTTC. The variable domain in full, with the rest retrieved from reference TRBV19 and TRBJ2-7, is DGGITQSPKYLFRKEGQNVTLSCEQNLNHDAMYWYRQDPGQGLRLIYYSQIVNDFQKGDIAEGYSVSREKKESFPLTVTSAQKNPTAFYLCASTGGGYEQYFGPGTRLTVT.

The chain uses TRBV9 and TRBJ2-3; no clear D gene. Germline CDR1 SGDLS, CDR2 YYNGEE. Trimming shortened V by 0 bases and J by 0 bases, and 5 bases separated the two germline ends. The CDR3 totals 14 residues. CDR3 amino acids: CASSVAPSTDTQYF. The DNA of the CDR3 is TGTGCCAGCAGCGTAGCCCCTAGCACAGATACGCAGTATTTT.

The chain combines TRBV19 with TRBJ2-3; maybe TRBD1 (5 bases). There are 13 residues in the CDR3. Trimming removed 6 bases from V and 2 bases from J, with 9 bases in between. Germline-derived CDR1 and CDR2 are LNHDA and SQIVND (reference sequence). The CDR3 region has the DNA TGTGCCAGTAGGGGGCAGGCCACAGATACGCAGTATTTT. It encodes CASRGQATDTQYF.

The chain links TRBV28 to TRBJ2-7, with 7 bases that match TRBD1. The CDR3 spans 18 residues. After removal of 8 bases from V and 2 bases from J, the junction contained 21 bases not matched to a gene. CDR1 is MDHEN and CDR2 is SYDVKM in the germline V gene. DNA for the CDR3: TGTGCCAGCGCCCAGGGACAGACCTTTGCGACCTGGACCTACGAGCAGTACTTC. Encoded protein: CASAQGQTFATWTYEQYF.

The sample holds a few counts of this clone. This chain uses TRBV5-1 with TRBJ2-7; 7 bases are a match to TRBD1. This CDR3 is 13 amino acids long. With 0 bases clipped from V and 6 bases from J, the junction kept 3 bases outside the gene matches. In germline, CDR1 is SGHRS, CDR2 YFSETQ. CDR3 region: CASSLEGAGEQYF. The CDR3 DNA is TGCGCCAGCAGCTTGGAGGGGGCTGGCGAGCAGTACTTC.

The V and J genes are TRBV10-3 and TRBJ2-3; 12 bases fit TRBD2. Per germline, CDR1 ENHRY and CDR2 SYGVKD. CDR3 size: 16 residues. V gave up 4 bases and J gave up 6 bases; unmatched junction bases: 8. CDR3 nucleotide sequence: TGTGCCATCAGTGCTAGCGGGGGGGGGCACACCGATACGCAGTATTTT. Amino acids: CAISASGGGHTDTQYF.

This chain uses TRBV5-1 with TRBJ2-7, with 8 bases aligning to TRBD1. Trimming at V came to 0 bases and at J to 4 bases, leaving 6 bases not matched to a gene. Germline V gene lookup returns CDR1 SGHRS and CDR2 YFSETQ. The CDR3 covers 15 residues. The CDR3 DNA reads as TGCGCCAGCAGCTTGGCGGCAGGGGGCACTTACGAGCAGTACTTC. Translation gives CASSLAAGGTYEQYF. Combining the CDR3 with reference TRBV5-1 and TRBJ2-7 gives the whole variable domain KAGVTQTPRYLIKTRGQQVTLSCSPISGHRSVSWYQQTPGQGLQFLFEYFSETQRNKGNFPGRFSGRQFSNSRSEMNVSTLELGDSALYLCASSLAAGGTYEQYFGPGTRLTVT.

This chain links TRBV6-1 with TRBJ1-4, with D tentatively TRBD1 (5 bases). V was pared by 7 bases and J by 0 bases, with 9 bases between. This CDR3 comprises 14 residues. In germline, CDR1 is MNHNS, CDR2 SASEGT. The DNA of the CDR3 is TGTGCCAGCAAAGGACAAACAACTAATGAAAAACTGTTTTTT. Protein: CASKGQTTNEKLFF.

The chain employs TRBV6-5 and TRBJ1-5; a weak D match, TRBD1 (6 bases). Trimming took off 2 bases at V and 4 bases at J, with 9 bases between the two ends. CDR1 and CDR2 from the germline V gene are MNHEY and SVGAGI. The length of the CDR3 is 14 residues. CDR3 sequence: CASSYPGTNQPQHF. The CDR3 nucleotides are TGTGCCAGCAGTTACCCCGGGACAAATCAGCCCCAGCATTTT.

The V and J genes are TRBV13 and TRBJ1-5, with a weak D call TRBD1 (6 bases). V dropped 4 bases and J dropped 1 base, with 14 bases sitting between them. Germline V gene data show CDR1 as PRHDT and CDR2 as FYEKMQ (reference sequence). The length of the CDR3 is 16 residues. Written as DNA, the CDR3 is TGTGCCAGCAGCTCGACCAGGGGAAGGAGCAATCAGCCCCAGCATTTT. Translation: CASSSTRGRSNQPQHF.

V is TRBV5-1 and J is TRBJ2-7, with D possibly TRBD2 on 6 matching bases. V was cut by 0 bases and J by 6 bases, with 10 bases left in between. Per germline, CDR1 SGHRS and CDR2 YFSETQ. The CDR3 has 13 amino acids. The CDR3 reads CASSLGSGPEQYF. In nucleotides, the CDR3 is TGCGCCAGCAGCTTGGGTAGCGGACCCGAGCAGTACTTC.

The rearrangement joins TRBV2 to TRBJ1-6; tentative D call: TRBD1 (6 bases). V lost 6 bases, J lost 0 bases, and 12 bases lay in between. CDR1 is SNHLY, CDR2 FYNNEI, per germline. This CDR3 comprises 16 residues. The CDR3 region is CASREQGLSYNSPLHF. CDR3 nucleotide sequence: TGTGCCAGCAGAGAACAGGGCCTCTCCTATAATTCACCCCTCCACTTT.

The chain is built from TRBV27 and TRBJ2-7; D is unclear. The CDR3 sequence is 13 residues long. Germline values: CDR1 MNHEY, CDR2 SMNVEV (reference sequence). Between the trimmed V and J ends, which lost 0 bases and 4 bases, there was a span of 7 bases. CDR3 nucleotides: TGTGCCAGCAGTTTATCACTGGTTTACGAGCAGTACTTC. This encodes CASSLSLVYEQYF.

CDR3 DNA: TGTGCCTGGAGGAGGGAAGGATACGAGCAGTACTTC. The encoded protein is CAWRREGYEQYF. The V call is TRBV30, the J call TRBJ2-7, with D perhaps TRBD2 (5 bases). V lost 3 bases and J 4 bases, leaving 10 bases between the germline ends. This CDR3 is built from 12 residues. Per the germline V gene, CDR1 is GTSNPN and CDR2 is SVGIG (reference sequence).

The chain carries TRBV30 and TRBJ2-7, with TRBD2 matching 9 bases. In germline, CDR1 is GTSNPN, CDR2 SVGIG (reference sequence). This CDR3 has 13 amino acids. Trimming took 8 bases from V and 5 from J; bases not matched to a gene: 10. The CDR3 DNA reads TGTGCCGGGGGGACTAGCTTTTTCCACGAGCAGTACTTC. It is translated as CAGGTSFFHEQYF. The whole variable domain, remainder taken from reference TRBV30 and TRBJ2-7, is SQTIHQWPATLVQPVGSPLSLECTVEGTSNPNLYWYRQAAGRGLQLLFYSVGIGQISSEVPQNLSASRPQDRQFILSSKKLLLSDSGFYLCAGGTSFFHEQYFGPGTRLTVT.

The V and J genes are TRBV6-5 and TRBJ2-5, with 7 positions matching TRBD2. V lost 0 bases and J lost 1; bases outside the gene matches: 5. CDR1 and CDR2 (germline): MNHEY, SVGAGI. The CDR3 has 16 amino acids. CDR3 residues: CASSYSPRGTQETQYF. CDR3 nucleotides: TGTGCCAGCAGTTACTCACCGCGGGGGACCCAAGAGACCCAGTACTTC.

DNA for the CDR3: TGTGCCATCGGACGTCTAGCGGGGGTCGCGTCCTACGAGCAGTACTTC. This codes for CAIGRLAGVASYEQYF. This chain links TRBV10-3 with TRBJ2-7; 10 bases align to TRBD2. Unmatched junction bases numbered 11, after V lost 8 bases and J lost 1 base. The CDR3 is 16 amino acids. From germline, CDR1 is ENHRY and CDR2 SYGVKD.

V and J are TRBV7-8 and TRBJ2-7; 9 bases fit TRBD2. Trimming removed 0 bases from V and 6 bases from J; junction bases left unmatched: 12. CDR1 is SGHVS, CDR2 FQNEAQ, per germline. The CDR3 is 17 amino acids. In nucleotides, the CDR3 is TGTGCCAGCAGCTTAGCGCGTTTAGGGCTAGCGGGGACCGAGCAGTACTTC. It yields the protein CASSLARLGLAGTEQYF.

The chain joins TRBV10-2 to TRBJ1-5; TRBD1 agrees at 7 bases. Trimming cost V 4 bases and J 5 bases; bases outside gene matches: 5. There are 14 residues in the CDR3. Germline V gives CDR1 WSHSY, CDR2 SAAADI. CDR3 region: CASSVDREYQPQHF. CDR3 nucleotide sequence: TGCGCCAGCAGTGTTGACAGGGAATATCAGCCCCAGCATTTT.

The rearrangement links TRBV6-5 to TRBJ1-1; D not certain. Trimming cost V 2 bases and J 3 bases, with 10 bases left between them. CDR1 and CDR2 (germline): MNHEY, SVGAGI. The CDR3 totals 14 residues. CDR3 in amino acids: CASSYVRSDTEAFF. The CDR3, as DNA: TGTGCCAGCAGTTACGTACGGTCGGACACTGAAGCTTTCTTT.

The V and J genes are TRBV7-7 and TRBJ2-7; TRBD2 agrees at 11 bases. The CDR3 has 15 amino acids. V was pared by 5 bases and J by 2 bases, with 5 bases of the junction left unmatched. CDR1 and CDR2 (germline): SSHAT, FNYEAQ (reference sequence). CDR3 DNA: TGTGCCAGCAGCCCGGGACTAGCGGTGACCTACGAGCAGTACTTC. It codes for CASSPGLAVTYEQYF.

The CDR3, as DNA: TGTGCCAGCAGAAAGCCGGGTCTAGCGGGGGCCACCTACGAGCAGTACTTC. The encoded protein is CASRKPGLAGATYEQYF. The chain links TRBV11-2 to TRBJ2-7, with 10 bases lining up with TRBD2. The CDR3 runs to 17 residues. Germline lookup yields CDR1 SGHAT and CDR2 FQNNGV. Trimming cost V 6 bases and J 2 bases; bases outside gene matches: 13.